The clone carrying this T cell receptor (beta chain) occurred once. These data are taken from a study of blood T cell repertoires in COVID-19. Study context: From the United States, Italy and Spain came samples of acute and convalescent COVID-19.

Under the authors' procedure: Amplification of reference gene primers provided the estimated nucleated cell counts. Assay: immunoSEQ multiplex PCR; the TCRdb copy retains only in-frame clones and omits some. From that table come the V and J calls and clone size; the DNA was used to work out D and trimming. The data contain over 400,000 clones, 80% to 90% of them seen just once; the ten biggest clones take up approximately 8%. Cohorts were assigned according to the clinical history that participants reported. V was pared by 3 bases and J by 6 bases, with 11 bases between. CDR1 SNHLY and CDR2 FYNNEI come from the germline V gene. CDR3 length: 14 residues.

The specimen was PBMCs or T cells enriched from blood (not recorded which). The TCR was taken from a woman aged 55 to 70 who had recovered from COVID-19. V is TRBV2 and J is TRBJ2-2; D is possibly TRBD1 (6 bases). The CDR3 DNA reads TGTGCCAGCAGTGATGGCAGGGGCTCCGGGGAGCTGTTTTTT. Residues: CASSDGRGSGELFF. The whole variable domain, filled in from reference TRBV2 and TRBJ2-2, reads EPEVTQTPSHQVTQMGQEVILRCVPISNHLYFYWYRQILGQKVEFLVSFYNNEISEKSEIFDDQFSVERPDGSNFTLKIRSTKLEDSAMYFCASSDGRGSGELFFGEGSRLTVL.